Shown below are 5 T cell receptor beta chains from a single sample sequenced in a study of shared clonotypes between healthy human individuals. The table came from immunoSEQ multiplex PCR; TCRdb's copy has only in-frame clones and leaves some out. This sample has about 470,000 clones, with roughly 77% found just once. Sequenced input: PBMCs. Source of these receptors: a woman between 40 and 50 years old in good health. Some clones in this sample may be carry-over from other donors' samples.

The V gene is TRBV7-3, the J gene TRBJ1-1; D gene unclear. The CDR3 is made up of 14 amino acids. Trimming took off 2 bases at V and 7 bases at J, with 14 bases between the two ends. The V gene's germline CDR1 is SGHTA and CDR2 FQGTGA. The CDR3 reads CASSLPNGRDEAFF. CDR3 DNA sequence: TGTGCCAGCAGCTTACCCAACGGTCGGGATGAAGCTTTCTTT. Complete variable domain (other parts from reference TRBV7-3 and TRBJ1-1): GAGVSQTPSNKVTEKGKYVELRCDPISGHTALYWYRQSLGQGPEFLIYFQGTGAADDSGLPNDRFFAVRPEGSVSTLKIQRTERGDSAVYLCASSLPNGRDEAFFGQGTRLTVV.

The chain links TRBV28 to TRBJ1-6; D is possibly TRBD1 (6 bases). The CDR3 totals 13 residues. The V end lost 6 bases, the J end lost 9 bases, and 12 bases lay between the germline ends. CDR1 and CDR2 from the germline V gene are MDHEN and SYDVKM. The CDR3 spells CASRPEQGSPLHF. The CDR3 DNA follows: TGTGCCAGCAGACCCGAACAGGGTTCACCCCTCCACTTT. The full variable domain, with the rest looked up from reference TRBV28 and TRBJ1-6, is DVKVTQSSRYLVKRTGEKVFLECVQDMDHENMFWYRQDPGLGLRLIYFSYDVKMKEKGDIPEGYSVSREKKERFSLILESASTNQTSMYLCASRPEQGSPLHFGNGTRLTVT.

The rearrangement joins TRBV14 to TRBJ2-4; D might be TRBD1 or TRBD2, each matching 5 bases. The CDR3 runs 13 residues. Trimming took 3 bases from V and 5 from J, leaving 8 bases between them. Per germline, CDR1 SGHDN and CDR2 FVKESK. The CDR3: CASSQGVQNIQYF. CDR3 DNA sequence: TGTGCCAGCAGCCAGGGGGTTCAAAACATTCAGTACTTC.

The V call is TRBV5-8, the J call TRBJ2-5, with 9 bases identical to TRBD2. The germline gives CDR1 SGHTS, CDR2 YDEGEE. Trimming at V came to 5 bases and at J to 4 bases, leaving 12 bases not matched to a gene. This CDR3 is built from 16 residues. CDR3 sequence: CASRRLLAGESETQYF. CDR3 sequence (DNA): TGTGCCAGCAGGAGATTGTTAGCGGGAGAATCAGAGACCCAGTACTTC.

The V and J genes are TRBV19 and TRBJ1-5, with no clear D. Germline-derived CDR1 and CDR2 are LNHDA and SQIVND (reference sequence). This CDR3 comprises 13 residues. V gave up 6 bases and J gave up 5 bases, with 11 bases separating them. CDR3 sequence reads: CASSTTGDQPQHF. CDR3 in DNA: TGTGCCAGTAGCACGACGGGCGATCAGCCCCAGCATTTT.